Listed below are T cell receptor beta chains from one sample, sequenced in a study of blood T cell repertoires in COVID-19. The method was immunoSEQ multiplex PCR; TCRdb's version includes in-frame clones alone and lacks a portion of them. The table shows about 200,000 clones, with 84% occurring only once. Input material: peripheral blood. The receptors derive from a human donor in a cohort sampled during active COVID-19. Both conserved end residues are part of each CDR3.

CASSLLDRATTAFF	TRBV7-2	TRBJ1-1
CASSPNSGQGNEQFF	TRBV5-1	TRBJ2-1
CSARGEGNIQYF	TRBV29-1	TRBJ2-4
CAWRSTQGNYGYTF	TRBV30	TRBJ1-2
CASSLWTATNEKLFF	TRBV7-9	TRBJ1-4
CAGGRPPSEQYF	TRBV30	TRBJ2-7
CASSRGYEQYF	TRBV3-1/TRBV3-2	TRBJ2-7
CASSYSRDSYNEQFF	TRBV6-5	TRBJ2-1
CASSRQAVGTEAFF	TRBV19	TRBJ1-1
CARPFGGFDYGYTF	TRBV9	TRBJ1-2
CASSLELDYNEQFF	TRBV5-1	TRBJ2-1
CASSATSGGTDTQYF	TRBV6-4	TRBJ2-3
CASTPGDRGRRNEQFF	TRBV3-1/TRBV3-2	TRBJ2-1
CAWTGTGHSPLHF	TRBV30	TRBJ1-6
CASRGRTGHTEAFF	TRBV2	TRBJ1-1
CASSGEGSSPLHF	TRBV2	TRBJ1-6
CASSQVAGTGEAFF	TRBV3-1/TRBV3-2	TRBJ1-1
CSVVGQLANYGYTF	TRBV29-1	TRBJ1-2
CASSLPLQGASPLHF	TRBV10-2	TRBJ1-6
CAACPGQGIRNTEAFF	TRBV6-6	TRBJ1-1
CAWSNNTGGQPQHF	TRBV30	TRBJ1-5
CASSQQGGTDTQYF	TRBV3-1/TRBV3-2	TRBJ2-3
CATSSLRANEKLFF	TRBV6-5	TRBJ1-4
CASSQVGTGGQAPLHF	TRBV4-1	TRBJ1-6
CAIRRTGDMIGQYF	TRBV10-3	TRBJ2-3
CASSLNRGGSTDTQYF	TRBV5-1	TRBJ2-3
CASSIQGARINTEAFF	TRBV5-1	TRBJ1-1
CASSLGQGVGGYTF	TRBV3-1/TRBV3-2	TRBJ1-2
CASSRQSRPATQYF	TRBV7-2	TRBJ2-5
CASSTRLTGETQYF	TRBV5-1	TRBJ2-5
CASARSGATSTDTQYF	TRBV5-1	TRBJ2-3
CASSLDRSYGYTF	TRBV5-6	TRBJ1-2
CASSTGETQYF	TRBV2	TRBJ2-5
CASSQDLPTGLGYTF	TRBV4-1	TRBJ1-2
CASSLFRNSPLHF	TRBV28	TRBJ1-6
CASGYIAGISYNEQFF	TRBV27	TRBJ2-1